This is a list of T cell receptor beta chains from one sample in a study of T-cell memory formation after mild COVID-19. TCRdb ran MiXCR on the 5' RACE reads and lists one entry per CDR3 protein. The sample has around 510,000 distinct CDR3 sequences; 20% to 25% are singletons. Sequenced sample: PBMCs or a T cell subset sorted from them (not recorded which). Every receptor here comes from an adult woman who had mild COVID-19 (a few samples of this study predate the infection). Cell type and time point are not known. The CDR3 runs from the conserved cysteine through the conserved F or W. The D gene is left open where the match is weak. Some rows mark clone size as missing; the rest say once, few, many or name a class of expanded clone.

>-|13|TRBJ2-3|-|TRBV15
TGTGCCACCGCCGGGGGGCGAACAGATACGCAGTATTTT
CATAGGRTDTQYF
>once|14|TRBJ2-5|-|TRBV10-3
TGTGCCATCAGTGAAGTCGGCCCCCAAGAGACCCAGTACTTC
CAISEVGPQETQYF
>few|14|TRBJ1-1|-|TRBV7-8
TGTGCCAGCAGCTTAGGCCAGGTGAGCACTGAAGCTTTCTTT
CASSLGQVSTEAFF
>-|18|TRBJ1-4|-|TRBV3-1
TGTGCCAGCAGCCTCCGTCGTGCCGGTGGGGGGAGAGATGAAAAACTGTTTTTT
CASSLRRAGGGRDEKLFF
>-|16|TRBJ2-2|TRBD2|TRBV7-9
TGTGCCAGCAGCTCGGGACTAGCGGGGTCCACCGGGGAGCTGTTTTTT
CASSSGLAGSTGELFF
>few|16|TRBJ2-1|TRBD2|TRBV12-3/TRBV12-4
TGTGCCAGCAGTGCTCCGGGACTAGCGGGGGTCAATGAGCAGTTCTTC
CASSAPGLAGVNEQFF
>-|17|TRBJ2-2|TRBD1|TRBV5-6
TGTGCCAGCAGCTTGGCGACAGGGGGACTGTACACCGGGGAGCTGTTTTTT
CASSLATGGLYTGELFF
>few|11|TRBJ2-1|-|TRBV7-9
TGTGCCAGCCTGAGGTGGTATGAGCAGTTCTTC
CASLRWYEQFF
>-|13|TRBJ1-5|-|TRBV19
TGTGCCAGTAGTATCTCGAGGGACCAGCCCCAGCATTTT
CASSISRDQPQHF
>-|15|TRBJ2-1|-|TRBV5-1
TGCGCCAGCAGGGGAGGAGCCAGTGGGAACAATGAGCAGTTCTTC
CASRGGASGNNEQFF
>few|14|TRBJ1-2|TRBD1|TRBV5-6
TGTGCCAGCAGGAGGGACAGGGCCAACTATGGCTACACCTTC
CASRRDRANYGYTF
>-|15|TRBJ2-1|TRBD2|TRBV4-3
TGCGCCAGCAGCCAAGAGGCTCGTCGGGGGGACGAGCAGTTCTTC
CASSQEARRGDEQFF
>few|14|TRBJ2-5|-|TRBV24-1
TGTGCCACCAGTGATCGACTGGGACGAGAGACCCAGTACTTC
CATSDRLGRETQYF
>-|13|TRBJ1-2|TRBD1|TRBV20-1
TGCAGTGCTAGATCAGGGGACAGCTATGGCTACACCTTC
CSARSGDSYGYTF
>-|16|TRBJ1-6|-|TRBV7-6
TGTGCCAGCAGCCCCCACCCGACAGGAAACAATTCACCCCTCCACTTT
CASSPHPTGNNSPLHF
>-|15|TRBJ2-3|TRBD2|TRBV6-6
TGTGCCAGCAGTTTTCGGGGGGGCGTTGCAGATACGCAGTATTTT
CASSFRGGVADTQYF
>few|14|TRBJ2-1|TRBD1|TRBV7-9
TGTGCCAGCAGCCCCCGGGACAGGTTAAATGAGCAGTTCTTC
CASSPRDRLNEQFF
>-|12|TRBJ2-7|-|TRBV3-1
TGTGCCAGCACCGACGGGGGCGCTGGGCAGTACTTC
CASTDGGAGQYF
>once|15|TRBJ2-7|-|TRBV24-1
TGTGCCACCAGTGATTGGCAGGGCAGTAAGGACGAGCAGTACTTC
CATSDWQGSKDEQYF
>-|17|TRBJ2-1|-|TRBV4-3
TGCGCCAGCAGCCAGCGGGACACCACGAGCTCCTACAATGAGCAGTTCTTC
CASSQRDTTSSYNEQFF
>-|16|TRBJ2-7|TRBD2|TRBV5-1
TGCGCCAGCAGCTTGGAACCTAGCGGGGGGGCTTACGAGCAGTACTTC
CASSLEPSGGAYEQYF